This T cell receptor (beta chain) was observed in a study of technical replicates of blood from a handful of donors. Germline lookup yields CDR1 SEHNR and CDR2 FQNEAQ (reference sequence). Losses at the gene ends were 2 bases for V and 6 bases for J; bases not matched to a gene: 11. This CDR3 contains 16 residues. This table comes from immunoSEQ multiplex PCR, and its TCRdb copy is limited to in-frame clones, with some not included. The table includes 65,000 to 80,000 clones, less than 99% detected once. The V and J genes are TRBV7-9 and TRBJ2-3, with 7 bases identical to TRBD2. Specimen: T cells isolated from PBMCs. The receptor was derived from a human donor in good health. The CDR3 nucleotides are TGTGCCAGCAGCTTAATCGAAGGCGGGAGTCTCGATACGCAGTATTTT. It yields the protein CASSLIEGGSLDTQYF.